A selection of T cell receptor beta chains follows, all from one sample in a study of radiation and T cells in renal cell carcinoma. Using immunoSEQ multiplex PCR, the repertoire was profiled, and TCRdb retains in-frame clones only, with some absent. This repertoire shows 90,000 to 100,000 clones, roughly 82% found once; its top ten account for roughly 7.9%. The sequencing used blood, collected from a patient whose treatment included radiotherapy and nephrectomy. Receptors were obtained from a man aged 55 to 69 with renal cell carcinoma. The CDR3 runs from the conserved cysteine through the conserved F or W. The order of the fields is J gene, V gene, CDR3 protein.

>TRBJ2-2|TRBV18
CASSSGGELFF
>TRBJ1-2|TRBV27
CASSLRSDYGYTF
>TRBJ2-2|TRBV7-2
CASRQGYSGSTGELFF
>TRBJ2-3|TRBV30
CALGLTTDTQYF
>TRBJ1-2|TRBV4-1
CASSQGLGGGRASPYGYTF
>TRBJ1-3|TRBV18
CASSPTGTQGNTIYF
>TRBJ2-2|TRBV19
CASSLRRGTGELFF
>TRBJ2-7|TRBV27
CASSQKVGLTYEQYF
>TRBJ2-1|TRBV7-6
CASSPGLAFPSSSYNEQFF
>TRBJ2-5|TRBV11-2
CASSSRQPQETQYF
>TRBJ1-5|TRBV9
CASSVGGSNQPQHF
>TRBJ1-1|TRBV5-1
CASSLIQENTEAFF
>TRBJ2-7|TRBV28
CASSLPGQGYEQYF
>TRBJ1-1|TRBV21-1
CASSTQNTEAFF
>TRBJ2-1|TRBV5-1
CASTQQGSHNEQFF
>TRBJ2-1|TRBV6-5
CASNGLAGVGNEQFF
>TRBJ1-5|TRBV11-2
CASSLIGGNQPQHF
>TRBJ2-3|TRBV4-3
CASSPQKGGLTDTQYF
>TRBJ2-5|TRBV2
CASSRSGRATGETQYF
>TRBJ1-5|TRBV6-5
CASSSDRESQPQHF
>TRBJ2-1|TRBV6-5
CASSSRLVSEQFF
>TRBJ2-7|TRBV7-8
CASSLLSGDRSSYEQYF
>TRBJ2-7|TRBV7-9
CASSSRDTYEQYF
>TRBJ2-7|TRBV11-2
CASSNRRSEPDEQYF
>TRBJ2-7|TRBV29-1
CSAGGASYEQYF
>TRBJ1-4|TRBV19
CASSRTVKEKLFF
>TRBJ1-3|TRBV7-9
CASKGLAGNTIYF
>TRBJ1-5|TRBV21-1
CASSVFGPRNRGSSQPQHF
>TRBJ2-7|TRBV28
CASSTTDRGYEQYF
>TRBJ1-1|TRBV5-4
CATTGGMDTEAFF
>TRBJ1-1|TRBV27
CASSLGLNTEAFF
>TRBJ2-1|TRBV7-8
CASSLSREAPYEQFF
>TRBJ1-5|TRBV6-9
CASTLHSNQPQHF
>TRBJ2-5|TRBV28
CASSLTSGRAKETQYF
>TRBJ2-1|TRBV7-2
CASSFSSGGLDEQFF
>TRBJ1-5|TRBV4-1
CASSQEGSESQPQHF
>TRBJ2-7|TRBV19
CASSIGDMSYEQYF
>TRBJ1-2|TRBV6-5
CASGITGGAEAGYTF
>TRBJ2-3|TRBV7-8
CASSLALVPTDTQYF
>TRBJ2-7|TRBV6-1
CASSESRRVEQYF
>TRBJ2-5|TRBV7-8
CASSLLAGGGKTQYF
>TRBJ2-1|TRBV28
CASLSGWEQFF
>TRBJ1-4|TRBV9
CASSVDRAGGEKLFF
>TRBJ2-7|TRBV7-2
CASSSGGGVSSYEQYF
>TRBJ2-7|TRBV5-1
CASSPLLGQGYEQYF
>TRBJ1-3|TRBV28
CASTLNSGNTIYF
>TRBJ2-2|TRBV5-1
CASEEREDHTGELFF
>TRBJ2-7|TRBV14
CASSPYLGLRVQYF
>TRBJ2-7|TRBV10-3
CAVAVGLDLGEQYF
>TRBJ1-4|TRBV19
CASSGRRTNEKLFF
>TRBJ2-7|TRBV5-1
CASSPDYEQYF